Listed below are T cell receptor beta chains from one sample, sequenced in a study of CD4+ T cells in melanoma. Clones were sequenced by immunoSEQ multiplex PCR, and TCRdb holds only the in-frame ones, with some missing. The sample gives around 100,000 clones, 92% of which show up once; 2.5% to 3.5% is in the top ten. Sequenced sample: peripheral blood. All receptors come from a human donor with melanoma. Both conserved end residues are part of each CDR3. Each record gives: J gene, clone size, V gene, D gene, CDR3 protein, CDR3 DNA. The D gene is left open where the match is weak. Expanded clones are given a class, and other clones once, few, many or no size at all.

j_gene: TRBJ1-5
abundance: -
v_gene: TRBV5-1
d_gene: -
CDR3aa: CASSLVGGTQPQHF
CDR3nt: TGCGCCAGCAGCTTGGTCGGGGGTACTCAGCCCCAGCATTTT

j_gene: TRBJ1-4
abundance: -
v_gene: TRBV5-4
d_gene: TRBD1
CDR3aa: CASSPRGQGGKLFF
CDR3nt: TGTGCCAGCAGCCCCCGGGGACAGGGAGGAAAACTGTTTTTT

j_gene: TRBJ2-3
abundance: -
v_gene: TRBV5-4
d_gene: -
CDR3aa: CASSLDPSPSTDTQYF
CDR3nt: TGTGCCAGCAGCTTAGACCCTAGCCCCAGCACAGATACGCAGTATTTT

j_gene: TRBJ2-1
abundance: -
v_gene: TRBV5-1
d_gene: TRBD2
CDR3aa: CASSLAGEGWGNEQFF
CDR3nt: TGCGCCAGCAGCTTGGCCGGGGAGGGCTGGGGCAATGAGCAGTTCTTC

j_gene: TRBJ2-7
abundance: -
v_gene: TRBV5-4
d_gene: TRBD1
CDR3aa: CASSRQGWYEQYF
CDR3nt: TGTGCCAGCAGTCGACAGGGTTGGTACGAGCAGTACTTC

j_gene: TRBJ2-3
abundance: -
v_gene: TRBV10-3
d_gene: -
CDR3aa: CAISRTDYTDTQYF
CDR3nt: TGTGCCATCAGCAGGACGGACTACACAGATACGCAGTATTTT

j_gene: TRBJ1-1
abundance: -
v_gene: TRBV7-9
d_gene: TRBD1
CDR3aa: CASSLVPWNRGFEAFF
CDR3nt: TGTGCCAGCAGCTTAGTACCTTGGAACAGGGGGTTTGAAGCTTTCTTT

j_gene: TRBJ1-1
abundance: -
v_gene: TRBV19
d_gene: TRBD1
CDR3aa: CASSHLRQGRAAFF
CDR3nt: TGTGCCAGTAGTCACCTACGACAGGGACGCGCAGCTTTCTTT

j_gene: TRBJ2-3
abundance: -
v_gene: TRBV6-4
d_gene: -
CDR3aa: CASSERLTDTQYF
CDR3nt: TGTGCCAGCAGTGAAAGGCTCACAGATACGCAGTATTTT

j_gene: TRBJ1-2
abundance: -
v_gene: TRBV5-6
d_gene: -
CDR3aa: CASSPRGRSNYGYTF
CDR3nt: TGTGCCAGCAGCCCCAGGGGCAGGTCTAACTATGGCTACACCTTC

j_gene: TRBJ2-3
abundance: -
v_gene: TRBV7-7
d_gene: TRBD2
CDR3aa: CASSRTSGSINTQYF
CDR3nt: TGTGCCAGCAGCCGAACTAGCGGGAGTATAAATACGCAGTATTTT

j_gene: TRBJ1-2
abundance: -
v_gene: TRBV9
d_gene: -
CDR3aa: CASSVGGQNYGYTF
CDR3nt: TGTGCCAGCAGCGTCGGGGGACAAAACTATGGCTACACCTTC

j_gene: TRBJ1-6
abundance: -
v_gene: TRBV9
d_gene: -
CDR3aa: CASSSARVRGSPLHF
CDR3nt: TGTGCCAGCAGCTCCGCCAGGGTGAGGGGATCACCCCTCCACTTT

j_gene: TRBJ2-3
abundance: once
v_gene: TRBV11-3
d_gene: TRBD2
CDR3aa: CASSPGTSADTQYF
CDR3nt: TGTGCCAGCAGCCCCGGGACTAGCGCAGATACGCAGTATTTT

j_gene: TRBJ2-5
abundance: once
v_gene: TRBV20-1
d_gene: -
CDR3aa: CSVETQYF
CDR3nt: TGCAGTGTGGAGACCCAGTACTTC

j_gene: TRBJ2-2
abundance: -
v_gene: TRBV7-2
d_gene: TRBD2
CDR3aa: CASSFLAGDLTGELFF
CDR3nt: TGTGCCAGCAGCTTCCTAGCGGGAGACCTCACCGGGGAGCTGTTTTTT

j_gene: TRBJ2-4
abundance: -
v_gene: TRBV28
d_gene: -
CDR3aa: CASSFKDYPPRAKNIQYF
CDR3nt: TGTGCCAGCAGTTTTAAGGACTACCCTCCTCGGGCCAAAAACATTCAGTACTTC

j_gene: TRBJ2-5
abundance: -
v_gene: TRBV6-1
d_gene: -
CDR3aa: CASSHNLAQYF
CDR3nt: TGTGCCAGCAGTCATAACCTGGCGCAGTACTTC